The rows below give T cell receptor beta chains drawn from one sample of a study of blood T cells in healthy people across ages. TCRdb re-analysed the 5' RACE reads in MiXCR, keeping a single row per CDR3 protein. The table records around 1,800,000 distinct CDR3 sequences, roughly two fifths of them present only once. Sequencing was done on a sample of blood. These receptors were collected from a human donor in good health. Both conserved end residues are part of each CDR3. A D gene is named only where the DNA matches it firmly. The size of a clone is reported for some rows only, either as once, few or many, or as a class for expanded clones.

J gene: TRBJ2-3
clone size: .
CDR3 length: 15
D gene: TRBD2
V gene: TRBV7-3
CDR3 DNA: TGTGCCAGCAGCCTCCAAGCGGGGATGGTGGATACGCAGTATTTT
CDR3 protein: CASSLQAGMVDTQYF

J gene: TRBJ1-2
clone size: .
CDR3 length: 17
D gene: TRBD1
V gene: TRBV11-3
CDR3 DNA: TGTGCCAGCAGCTCCGGGACAGGGGACTTAAGTAACTATGGCTACACCTTC
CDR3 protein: CASSSGTGDLSNYGYTF

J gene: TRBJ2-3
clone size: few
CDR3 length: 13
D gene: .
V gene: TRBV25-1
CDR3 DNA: TGTGCCAGCAGGCGGCTCAGCACAGATACGCAGTATTTT
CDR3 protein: CASRRLSTDTQYF

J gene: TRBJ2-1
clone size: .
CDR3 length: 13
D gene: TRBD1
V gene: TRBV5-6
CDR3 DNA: TGTGCCAGCGACAGGGTCGGGATTAATGAGCAGTTCTTC
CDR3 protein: CASDRVGINEQFF

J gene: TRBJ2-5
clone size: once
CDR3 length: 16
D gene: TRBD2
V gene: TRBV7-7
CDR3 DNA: TGTGCTAGCAGCCTCGGGACTAGCGGGGTGTTAGAGACCCAGTACTTC
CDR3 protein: CASSLGTSGVLETQYF

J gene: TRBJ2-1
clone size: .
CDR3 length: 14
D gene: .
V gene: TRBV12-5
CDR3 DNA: TGTGCTAGTGGTACCACCGGGACTTTCAATGAGCAGTTCTTC
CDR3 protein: CASGTTGTFNEQFF

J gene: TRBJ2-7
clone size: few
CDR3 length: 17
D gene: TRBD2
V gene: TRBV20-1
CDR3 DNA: TGCAGTGCTAGAGATCTCATAGCGGGGGGACTCACCTGCGAGCAGTACTTC
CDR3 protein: CSARDLIAGGLTCEQYF

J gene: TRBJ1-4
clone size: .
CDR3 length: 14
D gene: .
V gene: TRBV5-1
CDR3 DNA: TGCGCCAGCAGCTTCCTGACGGGGGATGAAAAACTGTTTTTT
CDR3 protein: CASSFLTGDEKLFF

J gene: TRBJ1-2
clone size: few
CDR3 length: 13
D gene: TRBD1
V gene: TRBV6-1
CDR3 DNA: TGTGCCAGCAGGACAGGGGGGGTCTATGGCTACACCTTC
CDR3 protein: CASRTGGVYGYTF

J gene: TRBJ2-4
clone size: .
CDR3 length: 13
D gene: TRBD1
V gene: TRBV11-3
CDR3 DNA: TGTGCCAGCAGCCGACAGGGAGTAAGCATTCAGTACTTC
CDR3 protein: CASSRQGVSIQYF

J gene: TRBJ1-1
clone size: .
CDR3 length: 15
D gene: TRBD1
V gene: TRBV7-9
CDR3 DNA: TGTGCCAGCAGCCTAGGGGGCGACGCGAACACTGAAGCTTTCTTT
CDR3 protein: CASSLGGDANTEAFF

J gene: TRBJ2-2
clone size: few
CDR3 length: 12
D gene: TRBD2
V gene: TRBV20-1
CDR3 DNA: TGCAGTGCAAGCGGGGGGGCCGGGGAGCTGTTTTTT
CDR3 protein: CSASGGAGELFF

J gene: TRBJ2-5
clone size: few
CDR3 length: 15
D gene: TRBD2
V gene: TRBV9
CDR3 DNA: TGTGCCAGTAAGCCCAGCGGGGGGGCGAGAGAGACCCAGTACTTC
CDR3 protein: CASKPSGGARETQYF

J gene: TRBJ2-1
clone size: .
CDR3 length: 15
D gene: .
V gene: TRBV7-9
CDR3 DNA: TGTGCCAGCAGCTCCGGGACACACTGGGCCAATGAGCAGTTCTTC
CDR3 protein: CASSSGTHWANEQFF

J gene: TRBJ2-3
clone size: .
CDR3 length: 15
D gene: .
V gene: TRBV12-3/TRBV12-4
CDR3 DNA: TGTGCCAGCAGTCTACTACAAAGAAGCACAGATACGCAGTATTTT
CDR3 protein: CASSLLQRSTDTQYF

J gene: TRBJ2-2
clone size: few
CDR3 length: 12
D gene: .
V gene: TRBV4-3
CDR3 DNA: TGCGCCAGCAGCCAAGTCTTGGGGGAGCTGTTTTTT
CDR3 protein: CASSQVLGELFF

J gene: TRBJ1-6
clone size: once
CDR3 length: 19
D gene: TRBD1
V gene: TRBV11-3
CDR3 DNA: TGTGCCAGCAGCTTAAGGTTCCGGGACAGTGGAACTTTTAACTCACCCCTCCACTTT
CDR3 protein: CASSLRFRDSGTFNSPLHF

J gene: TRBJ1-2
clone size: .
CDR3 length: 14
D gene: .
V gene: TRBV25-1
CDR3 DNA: TGTGCCAGCAGTGAATTTGGCAGCACCTATGGCTACACCTTC
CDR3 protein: CASSEFGSTYGYTF

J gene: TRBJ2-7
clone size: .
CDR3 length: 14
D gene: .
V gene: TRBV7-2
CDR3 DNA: TGTGCCAACAGCTTAGGATCGGGGAATTACGAGCAGTACTTC
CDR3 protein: CANSLGSGNYEQYF

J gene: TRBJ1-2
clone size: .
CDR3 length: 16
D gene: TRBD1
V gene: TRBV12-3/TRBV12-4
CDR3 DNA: TGTGCCAGCAGATTAACCCAGGGGGCAGGGGGGGATGGCTACACCTTC
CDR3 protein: CASRLTQGAGGDGYTF

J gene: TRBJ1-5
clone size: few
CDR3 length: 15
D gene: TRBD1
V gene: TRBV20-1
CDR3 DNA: TGCAGTGCCGAAGTGGACAGGGGGGGCAATCAGCCCCAGCATTTT
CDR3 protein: CSAEVDRGGNQPQHF

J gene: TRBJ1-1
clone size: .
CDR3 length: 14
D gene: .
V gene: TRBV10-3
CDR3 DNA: TGTGCCATCAGTTCTGGTAGGGCGAAGGCTGAAGCTTTCTTT
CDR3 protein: CAISSGRAKAEAFF

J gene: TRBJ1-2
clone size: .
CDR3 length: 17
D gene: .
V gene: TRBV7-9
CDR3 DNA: TGTGCCAGCAGCCAGACTGGGGACCCCAGATTAGACTATGGCTACACCTTC
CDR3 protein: CASSQTGDPRLDYGYTF

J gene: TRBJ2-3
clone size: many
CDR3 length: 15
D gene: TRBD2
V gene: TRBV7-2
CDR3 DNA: TGTGCCAGCAGCCGCCTAGCTAGCGGTACGGATACGCAGTATTTT
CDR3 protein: CASSRLASGTDTQYF

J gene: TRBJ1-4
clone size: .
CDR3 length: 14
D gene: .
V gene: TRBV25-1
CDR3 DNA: TGTGCCAGCAGTGATTATGCAACTAATGAAAAACTGTTTTTT
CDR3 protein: CASSDYATNEKLFF

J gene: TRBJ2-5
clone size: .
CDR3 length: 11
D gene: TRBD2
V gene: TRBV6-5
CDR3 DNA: TGTGCCAGCTTAGCGGGGGGGACCCAGTACTTC
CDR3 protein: CASLAGGTQYF

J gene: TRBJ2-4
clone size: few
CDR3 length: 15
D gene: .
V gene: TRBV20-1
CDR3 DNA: TGCAGTGCTACAAACCCAGGTCTGGCCAAAAACATTCAGTACTTC
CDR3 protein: CSATNPGLAKNIQYF

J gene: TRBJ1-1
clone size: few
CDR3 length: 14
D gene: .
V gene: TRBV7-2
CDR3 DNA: TGTGCCAGCAGCTTAGACAGAGAATACACTGAAGCTTTCTTT
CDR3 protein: CASSLDREYTEAFF

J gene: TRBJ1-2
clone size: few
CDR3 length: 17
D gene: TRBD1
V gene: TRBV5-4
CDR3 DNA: TGTGCCAGCAGCTTGATAACAGGGGCCCTTCTCGACTATGGCTACACCTTC
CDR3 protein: CASSLITGALLDYGYTF

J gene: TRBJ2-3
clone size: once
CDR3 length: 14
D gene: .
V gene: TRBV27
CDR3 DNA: TGTGCCAGCAGTTCCCTAGGGTTTCCAGATACGCAGTATTTT
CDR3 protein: CASSSLGFPDTQYF

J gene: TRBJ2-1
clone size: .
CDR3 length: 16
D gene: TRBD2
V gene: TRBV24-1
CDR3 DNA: TGTGTCACCAGTGATTCGATCGGGGGGGTGGACAATGAGCAGTTCTTC
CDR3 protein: CVTSDSIGGVDNEQFF

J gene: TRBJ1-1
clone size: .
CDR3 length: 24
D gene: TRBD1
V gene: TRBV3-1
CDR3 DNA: TGTGCCAGCAGCCAAGAAGATCAAGACAGGGTTATCAGCCACGCTCTCCCCAAGAACACTGAAGCTTTCTTT
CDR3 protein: CASSQEDQDRVISHALPKNTEAFF

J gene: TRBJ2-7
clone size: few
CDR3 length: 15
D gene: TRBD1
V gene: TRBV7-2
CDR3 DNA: TGTGCCAGCAGCCTACTTGGGGACAGTGCCTACGAGCAGTACTTC
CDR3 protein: CASSLLGDSAYEQYF

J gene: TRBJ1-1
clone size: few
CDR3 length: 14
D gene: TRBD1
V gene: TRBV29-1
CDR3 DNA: TGCAGCGTTGAAGAGGTTGGGACAGGGGGAGAAGCTTTCTTT
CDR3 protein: CSVEEVGTGGEAFF

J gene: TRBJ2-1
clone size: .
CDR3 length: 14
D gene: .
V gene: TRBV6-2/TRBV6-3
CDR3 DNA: TGTGCCAGCAGTCCTCCTCCGGGATACAATGAGCAGTTCTTC
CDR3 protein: CASSPPPGYNEQFF

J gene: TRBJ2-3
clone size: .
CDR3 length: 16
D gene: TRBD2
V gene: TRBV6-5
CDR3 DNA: TGTGCCAGCAGTTACGGGCGGGGCGGGGGTCGGGTTACGCAGTATTTT
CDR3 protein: CASSYGRGGGRVTQYF

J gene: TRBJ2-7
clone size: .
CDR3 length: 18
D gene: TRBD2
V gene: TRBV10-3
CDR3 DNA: TGTGCCACCCAGTGGGAGGGGTTAGGTAGCGGGGCTACCTACGAGCAGTACTTC
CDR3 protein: CATQWEGLGSGATYEQYF

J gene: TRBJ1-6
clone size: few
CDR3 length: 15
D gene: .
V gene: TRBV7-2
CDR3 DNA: TGTGCCAGCGTCGACGACAGCTCCTATAATTCACCCCTCCACTTT
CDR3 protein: CASVDDSSYNSPLHF

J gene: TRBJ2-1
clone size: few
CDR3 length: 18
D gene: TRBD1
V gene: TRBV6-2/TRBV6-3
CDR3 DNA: TGTGCCAGCGCCTCCGCACGGGACAGGGGGTCCCCCTACAATGAGCAGTTCTTC
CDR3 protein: CASASARDRGSPYNEQFF

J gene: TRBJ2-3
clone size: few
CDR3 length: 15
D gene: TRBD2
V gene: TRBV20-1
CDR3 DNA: TGCAGTGCTAGAATCCTCCAGCGGGGGACAGATACGCAGTATTTT
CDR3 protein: CSARILQRGTDTQYF

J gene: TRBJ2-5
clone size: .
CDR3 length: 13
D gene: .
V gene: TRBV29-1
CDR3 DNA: TGCAGCGTTGGCCCTAAAGCGGTTGAGGAGCAGTACTTC
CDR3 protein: CSVGPKAVEEQYF

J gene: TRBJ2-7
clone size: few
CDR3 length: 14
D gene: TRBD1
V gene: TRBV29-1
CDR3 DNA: TGCAGCGTTGGGTTTGGGACAGTTCGGTACGAGCAGTACTTC
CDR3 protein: CSVGFGTVRYEQYF

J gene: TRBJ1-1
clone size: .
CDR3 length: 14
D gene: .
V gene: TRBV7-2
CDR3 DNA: TGTGCCAGCAGCTTAGCCCCCCCGGGTACTGAAGCTTTCTTT
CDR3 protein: CASSLAPPGTEAFF

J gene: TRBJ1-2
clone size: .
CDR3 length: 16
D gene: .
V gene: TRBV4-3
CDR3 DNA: TGCGCCAGCAGCCAAGATACGGTGGCTTCTAACTATGGCTACACCTTC
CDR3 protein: CASSQDTVASNYGYTF

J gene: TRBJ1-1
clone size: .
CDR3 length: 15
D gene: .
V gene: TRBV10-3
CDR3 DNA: TGTGCCATCAGTGAGTCGAGGGCTGGGTACACTGAAGCTTTCTTT
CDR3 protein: CAISESRAGYTEAFF

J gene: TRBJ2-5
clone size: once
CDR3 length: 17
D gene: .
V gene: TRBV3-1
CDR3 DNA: TGTGCCAGCAGCCAAGGGTACGGGCAGCGATATCAAGAGACCCAGTACTTC
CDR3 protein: CASSQGYGQRYQETQYF

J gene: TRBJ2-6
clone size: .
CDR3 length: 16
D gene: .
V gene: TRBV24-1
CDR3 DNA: TGTGCCACCAGTGATGCCAGGGCCTCTGGGGCCAACGTCCTGACTTTC
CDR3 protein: CATSDARASGANVLTF

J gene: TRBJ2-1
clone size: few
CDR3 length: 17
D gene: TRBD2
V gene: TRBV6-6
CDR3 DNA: TGTGCCAGCAGTTACATAATAGCGGGGATACGCCCCAATGAGCAGTTCTTC
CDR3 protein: CASSYIIAGIRPNEQFF

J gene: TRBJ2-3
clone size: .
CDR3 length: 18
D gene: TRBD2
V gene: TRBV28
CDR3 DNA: TGTGCCAGCAGTCCTCAAGCGGGGGGGCCAGGGGTCACAGATACGCAGTATTTT
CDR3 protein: CASSPQAGGPGVTDTQYF

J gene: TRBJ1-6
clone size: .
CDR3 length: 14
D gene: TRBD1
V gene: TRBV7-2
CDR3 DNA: TGTGCCAGCAGCGCCGGGACAGGGGATTCACCCCTCCACTTT
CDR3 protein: CASSAGTGDSPLHF

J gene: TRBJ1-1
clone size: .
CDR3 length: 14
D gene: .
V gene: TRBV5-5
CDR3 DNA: TGTGCCAGCAGCTTGGGGTGGATCGACACTGAAGCTTTCTTT
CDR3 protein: CASSLGWIDTEAFF

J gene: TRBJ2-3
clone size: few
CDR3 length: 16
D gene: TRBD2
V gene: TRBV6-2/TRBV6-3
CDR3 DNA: TGTGCCAGCAGTTACGGAGCGGGGATTAGCACAGATACGCAGTATTTT
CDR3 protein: CASSYGAGISTDTQYF

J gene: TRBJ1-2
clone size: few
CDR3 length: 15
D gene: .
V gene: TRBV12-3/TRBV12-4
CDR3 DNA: TGTGCCAGCACCCACACTTTGGGTGGTAACTATGGCTACACCTTC
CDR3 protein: CASTHTLGGNYGYTF